Below are 10 T cell receptor beta chains sequenced from a single sample in a study of T-cell memory formation after mild COVID-19. TCRdb used MiXCR to reprocess the 5' RACE reads, holding one entry per CDR3 protein. The table has under 350,000 distinct CDR3 sequences, roughly 16% seen once. The sample consisted of PBMCs or a T cell subset sorted from them (not recorded which). Receptor source: a man between 18 and 35 years old who had mild COVID-19 (a few samples of this study predate the infection). Cell type and time point are not known.

This clonotype has a handful of counts. The chain joins TRBV6-2 or TRBV6-3 to TRBJ2-1, with TRBD2 identical over 8 bases. The length of the CDR3 is 15 residues. Looked up from germline, CDR1 is MNHEY and CDR2 is SVGEGT. With V trimmed by 5 bases and J by 9 bases, 12 bases remained unmatched. CDR3 nucleotides: TGTGCCAGCAGTCCCTATGGGAGCGGGGGAAGTGAGCAGTTCTTC. This encodes CASSPYGSGGSEQFF.

This clonotype has a count of ten or more. V gene TRBV20-1 combines with J gene TRBJ2-7; TRBD2 agrees at 8 bases. Looked up from germline, CDR1 is DFQATT and CDR2 is SNEGSKA (reference sequence). CDR3 length: 13 amino acids. The J segment lost 5 bases and the V segment lost 4 bases, leaving 7 bases of the junction unmatched. The CDR3 DNA sequence: TGCAGTGCTACCGTAGCGGGGCTCGACGAGCAGTACTTC. It codes for CSATVAGLDEQYF.

This chain uses TRBV4-1 with TRBJ2-5, with D maybe TRBD2 (7 bases). The CDR3 is 17 residues long. V lost 6 bases, J lost 2 bases, and 22 bases lay in between. Germline values: CDR1 MGHRA, CDR2 YSYEKL. CDR3 DNA: TGCGCCAGCAGGAGGGGGGGGGGATCAAGAAAACAAGAGACCCAGTACTTC. It codes for CASRRGGGSRKQETQYF.

The gene calls are TRBV12-3 or TRBV12-4 and TRBJ2-7; D call uncertain. CDR3 length: 14 residues. The germline V and J ends were trimmed by 7 bases and 3 bases, with 16 bases remaining between them. CDR3 nucleotides: TGTGCCAGCACCATTGGGCTCAGCCTCTACGAGCAGTACGTC. This gives the protein CASTIGLSLYEQYV.

This clonotype came up a few times. The V call is TRBV7-2, the J call TRBJ2-5; D might be TRBD2 (5 bases). Germline loops: CDR1 SGHTA, CDR2 FQGNSA. This CDR3 is built from 13 residues. Trimming removed 1 base at V and 7 bases at J, with 10 bases between. Here the CDR3 DNA reads TGTGCCAGCAGCTTAGAGTACGGAGGGACCCAGTACTTC. Translation gives CASSLEYGGTQYF.

There are a few counts of this clonotype. V usage is TRBV19 and J usage is TRBJ1-2; 7 nucleotides line up with TRBD1. J gave up 5 bases and V 4 bases, and 4 bases lay outside the gene matches. The CDR3 contains 13 residues. Per the germline V gene, CDR1 is LNHDA and CDR2 is SQIVND (reference sequence). In DNA, the CDR3 is TGTGCCAGTAGTACCGGGACAGATTATGGCTACACCTTC. Translating gives CASSTGTDYGYTF.

This clonotype was seen a few times. The V and J genes are TRBV7-6 and TRBJ1-1; TRBD1 is a possible D gene (5 bases). With 7 bases removed from V and 4 bases from J, the gap between germline ends came to 13 bases. Germline CDR1 SGHVS, CDR2 FNYEAQ. The CDR3 extends over 13 amino acids. The CDR3, as DNA: TGTGCCAGCACCCCGGGGGGGTTCACTGAAGCTTTCTTT. Its protein product is CASTPGGFTEAFF. Full variable domain (missing parts from reference TRBV7-6 and TRBJ1-1): GAGVSQSPRYKVTKRGQDVALRCDPISGHVSLYWYRQALGQGPEFLTYFNYEAQQDKSGLPNDRFSAERPEGSISTLTIQRTEQRDSAMYRCASTPGGFTEAFFGQGTRLTVV.

This clonotype showed up just a few times. This chain connects TRBV20-1 to TRBJ1-2, with 7 bases fitting TRBD1. CDR3 length: 13 residues. Germline V gene lookup returns CDR1 DFQATT and CDR2 SNEGSKA (reference sequence). Trimming cost V 0 bases and J 8 bases; bases outside gene matches: 6. DNA of the CDR3: TGCAGTGCTAGAGATACAGGGGTGGGAGGCTACACCTTC. This gives the protein CSARDTGVGGYTF.

The chain employs TRBV20-1 and TRBJ1-5, with D unclear. Germline V CDR1 and CDR2: DFQATT, SNEGSKA (reference sequence). V was clipped by 6 bases and J by 4 bases, with 19 bases between them. This CDR3 is built from 15 residues. The CDR3 sequence is CSARPDAVLNQPQHF. For the CDR3, the DNA is TGCAGTGCCAGACCGGACGCGGTGTTAAATCAGCCCCAGCATTTT.

The rearrangement uses TRBV24-1 and TRBJ2-5, with a possible D match to TRBD2 (5 bases). The CDR3 is 16 amino acids. Trimming pared 5 bases from V and 5 bases from J, leaving 20 bases between. Germline V gene lookup returns CDR1 KGHDR and CDR2 SFDVKD. The CDR3 sequence is CATSGSDSPSGETQYF. The CDR3 DNA sequence: TGTGCCACCAGTGGCTCGGACTCCCCGTCCGGGGAGACCCAGTACTTC.